The entry below describes one T cell receptor (beta chain). The antigen is undetermined. Generated by immunoSEQ multiplex PCR, the TCRdb table keeps only in-frame clones and is missing some. The sample lists around 70,000 clones, approximately 89% occurring once. Stable vitiligo meant no lesion change over the previous 6 months. Patients had received no treatment within the previous three months. This record belongs to a study of resident and recirculating memory T cells in vitiligo. Regarding the study as a whole: Clonality differed among vitiligo lesions, with no unique dominant clone. Sequences differed between biopsy sites and patients, suggesting private specificity.

The CDR3 extends over 15 amino acids. Germline values: CDR1 SGHVS, CDR2 FNYEAQ. Unmatched junction bases numbered 8, after V lost 1 base and J lost 9 bases. The sample was blood. The V gene is TRBV7-6, the J gene TRBJ2-1; 8 bases align to TRBD2. The clonotype comes from a male donor with vitiligo. The CDR3 loop reads CASSLGTGGAREQFF. CDR3 DNA sequence: TGTGCCAGCAGCTTAGGAACGGGGGGGGCCCGTGAGCAGTTCTTC.